These 3 T cell receptor beta chains were sequenced from one sample in a study of T cell responses to AZD1222 COVID-19 vaccine. Method: immunoSEQ multiplex PCR; TCRdb's copy keeps in-frame clones and lacks some. The sample carries under 75,000 clones, about 88% recorded once. Sequencing used peripheral blood, obtained on day 0 of AZD1222 vaccination. Source of these receptors: an adult in good health.

In regard to this clone: The identical CDR3 is also encoded by other nucleotide sequences in the sample. The J gene is TRBJ1-2, the V gene TRBV12-3 or TRBV12-4, with no clear D. This CDR3 comprises 13 residues. V was clipped by 3 bases and J by 0 bases, with 5 bases between them. For the CDR3, the DNA is TGTGCCAGCAGTTTGACTGCTAACTATGGCTACACCTTC. It encodes CASSLTANYGYTF.

This chain links TRBV24-1 with TRBJ1-2; 7 nucleotides agree with TRBD1. The J segment lost 3 bases and the V segment lost 6 bases, leaving 21 bases of the junction unmatched. In germline, CDR1 is KGHDR, CDR2 SFDVKD. This CDR3 comprises 19 residues. CDR3 residues: CATSPRYTRTGSGDYGYTF. The CDR3, as DNA: TGTGCCACCAGTCCACGTTATACTCGGACAGGTTCGGGAGACTATGGCTACACCTTC.

V and J are TRBV14 and TRBJ1-4; weak D call: TRBD1 (5 bases). V was shortened by 0 bases and J by 5 bases, with 7 bases between the two germline ends. Germline loops: CDR1 SGHDN, CDR2 FVKESK. The CDR3 length is 14 residues. CDR3 sequence reads: CASSQDPGNEKLFF. CDR3 DNA sequence: TGTGCCAGCAGCCAAGATCCAGGGAATGAAAAACTGTTTTTT.